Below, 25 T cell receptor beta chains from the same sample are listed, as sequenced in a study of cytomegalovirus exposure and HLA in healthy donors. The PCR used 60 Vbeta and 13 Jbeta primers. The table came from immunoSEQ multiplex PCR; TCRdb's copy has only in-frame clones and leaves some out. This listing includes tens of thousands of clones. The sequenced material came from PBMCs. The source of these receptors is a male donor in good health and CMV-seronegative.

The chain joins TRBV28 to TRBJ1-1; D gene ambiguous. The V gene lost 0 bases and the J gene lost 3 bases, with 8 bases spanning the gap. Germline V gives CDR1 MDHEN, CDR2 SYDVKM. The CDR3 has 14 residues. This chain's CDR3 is CASSLWEVDTEAFF. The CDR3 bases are TGTGCCAGCAGTTTATGGGAGGTGGACACTGAAGCTTTCTTT.

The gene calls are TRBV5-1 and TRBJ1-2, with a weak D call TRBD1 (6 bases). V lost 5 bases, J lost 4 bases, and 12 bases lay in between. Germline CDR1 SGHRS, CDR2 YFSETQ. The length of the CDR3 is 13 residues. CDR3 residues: CASRAGQSYGYTF. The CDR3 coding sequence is TGCGCCAGCAGGGCTGGACAGAGCTATGGCTACACCTTC.

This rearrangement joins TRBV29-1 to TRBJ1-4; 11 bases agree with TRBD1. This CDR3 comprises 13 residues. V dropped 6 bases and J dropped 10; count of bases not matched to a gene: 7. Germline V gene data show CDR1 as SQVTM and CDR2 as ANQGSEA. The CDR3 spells CSVPFGTGGKLFF. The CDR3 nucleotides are TGCAGCGTCCCATTCGGGACAGGGGGAAAACTGTTTTTT.

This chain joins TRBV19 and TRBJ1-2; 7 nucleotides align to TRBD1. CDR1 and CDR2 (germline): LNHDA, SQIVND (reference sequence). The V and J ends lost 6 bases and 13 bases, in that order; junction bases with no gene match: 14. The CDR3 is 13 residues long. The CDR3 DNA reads TGTGCCAGTAGCACCGGGACAGCCGCCGCTCGCACCTTC. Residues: CASSTGTAAARTF.

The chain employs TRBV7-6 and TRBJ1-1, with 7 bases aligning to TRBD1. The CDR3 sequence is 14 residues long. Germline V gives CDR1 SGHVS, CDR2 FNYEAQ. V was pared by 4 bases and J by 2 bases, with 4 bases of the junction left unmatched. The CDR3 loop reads CASSSGTANTEAFF. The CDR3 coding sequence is TGTGCCAGCAGCTCGGGGACAGCAAACACTGAAGCTTTCTTT. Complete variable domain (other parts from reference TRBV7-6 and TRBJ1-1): GAGVSQSPRYKVTKRGQDVALRCDPISGHVSLYWYRQALGQGPEFLTYFNYEAQQDKSGLPNDRFSAERPEGSISTLTIQRTEQRDSAMYRCASSSGTANTEAFFGQGTRLTVV.

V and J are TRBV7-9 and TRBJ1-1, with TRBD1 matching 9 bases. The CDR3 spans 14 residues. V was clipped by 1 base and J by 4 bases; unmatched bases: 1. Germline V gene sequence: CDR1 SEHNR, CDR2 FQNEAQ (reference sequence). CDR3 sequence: CASSLVGQGTEAFF. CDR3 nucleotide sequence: TGTGCCAGCAGCTTAGTGGGACAGGGCACTGAAGCTTTCTTT.

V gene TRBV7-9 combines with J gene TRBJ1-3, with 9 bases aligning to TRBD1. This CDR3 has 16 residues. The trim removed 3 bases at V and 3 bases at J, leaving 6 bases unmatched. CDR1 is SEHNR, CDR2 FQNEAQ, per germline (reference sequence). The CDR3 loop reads CASSLGTGSGGNTIYF. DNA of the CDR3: TGTGCCAGCAGCTTGGGGACAGGGTCCGGTGGAAACACCATATATTTT.

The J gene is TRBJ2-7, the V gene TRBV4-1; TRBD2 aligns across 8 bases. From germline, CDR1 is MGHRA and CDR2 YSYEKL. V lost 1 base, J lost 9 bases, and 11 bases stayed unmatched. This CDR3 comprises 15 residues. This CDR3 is CASSQAAGGHPGQYF. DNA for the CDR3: TGCGCCAGCAGCCAAGCGGCGGGGGGACACCCCGGGCAGTACTTC.

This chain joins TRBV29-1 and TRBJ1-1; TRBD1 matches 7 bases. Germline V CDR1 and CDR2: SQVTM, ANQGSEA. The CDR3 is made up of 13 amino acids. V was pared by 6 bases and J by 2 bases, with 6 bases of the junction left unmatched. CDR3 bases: TGCAGCGTCGAGGGACAGATTAACACTGAAGCTTTCTTT. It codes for CSVEGQINTEAFF.

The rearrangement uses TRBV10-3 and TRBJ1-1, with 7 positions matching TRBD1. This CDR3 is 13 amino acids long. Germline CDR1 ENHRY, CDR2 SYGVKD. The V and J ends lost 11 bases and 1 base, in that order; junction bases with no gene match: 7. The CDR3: CALGGDRNTEAFF. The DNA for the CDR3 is TGTGCCCTCGGCGGGGACAGGAACACTGAAGCTTTCTTT.

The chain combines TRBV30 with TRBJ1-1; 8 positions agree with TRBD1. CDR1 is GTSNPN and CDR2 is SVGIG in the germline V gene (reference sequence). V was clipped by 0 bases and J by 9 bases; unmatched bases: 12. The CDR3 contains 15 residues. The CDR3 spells CAWSVTGGNRLKAFF. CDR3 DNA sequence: TGTGCCTGGAGTGTCACAGGGGGTAACCGTCTGAAAGCTTTCTTT.

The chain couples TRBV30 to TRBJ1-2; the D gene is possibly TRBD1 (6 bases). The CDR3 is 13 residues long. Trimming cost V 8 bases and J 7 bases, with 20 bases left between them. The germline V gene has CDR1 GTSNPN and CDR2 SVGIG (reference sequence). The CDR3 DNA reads TGTGCCATCTACCCCTCAGGGGTCGGTGGCTACACCTTC. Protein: CAIYPSGVGGYTF.

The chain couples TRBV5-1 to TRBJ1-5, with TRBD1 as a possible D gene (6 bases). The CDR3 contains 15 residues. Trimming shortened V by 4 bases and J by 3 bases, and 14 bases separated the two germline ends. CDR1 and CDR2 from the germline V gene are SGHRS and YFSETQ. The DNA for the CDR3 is TGCGCCAGCAGCGAGGACAGCAACTACAATCAGCCCCAGCATTTT. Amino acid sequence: CASSEDSNYNQPQHF.

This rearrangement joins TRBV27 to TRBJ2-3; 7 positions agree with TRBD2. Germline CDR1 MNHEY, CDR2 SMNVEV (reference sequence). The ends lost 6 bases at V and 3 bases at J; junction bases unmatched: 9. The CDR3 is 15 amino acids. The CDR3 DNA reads TGTGCCAGCAGACAGACTAGCTCCGAGACAGATACGCAGTATTTT. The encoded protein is CASRQTSSETDTQYF.

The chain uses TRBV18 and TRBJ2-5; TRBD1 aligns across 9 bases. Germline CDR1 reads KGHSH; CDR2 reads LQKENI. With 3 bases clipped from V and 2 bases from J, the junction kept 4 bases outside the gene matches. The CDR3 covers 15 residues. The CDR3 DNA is TGTGCCAGCTCACCGGGACAGGGAGGGCAAGAGACCCAGTACTTC. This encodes CASSPGQGGQETQYF.

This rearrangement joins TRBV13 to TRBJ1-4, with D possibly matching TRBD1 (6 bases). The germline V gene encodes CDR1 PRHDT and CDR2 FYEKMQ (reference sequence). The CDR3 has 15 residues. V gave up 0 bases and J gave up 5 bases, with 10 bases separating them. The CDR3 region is CASSLGQGVNEKLFF. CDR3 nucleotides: TGTGCCAGCAGCTTAGGACAGGGTGTCAATGAAAAACTGTTTTTT.

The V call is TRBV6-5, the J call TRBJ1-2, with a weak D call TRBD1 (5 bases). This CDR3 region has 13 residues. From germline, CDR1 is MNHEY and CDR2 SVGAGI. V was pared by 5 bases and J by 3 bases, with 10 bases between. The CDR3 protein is CASSKGEDYGYTF. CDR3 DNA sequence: TGTGCCAGCAGTAAAGGGGAGGACTATGGCTACACCTTC.

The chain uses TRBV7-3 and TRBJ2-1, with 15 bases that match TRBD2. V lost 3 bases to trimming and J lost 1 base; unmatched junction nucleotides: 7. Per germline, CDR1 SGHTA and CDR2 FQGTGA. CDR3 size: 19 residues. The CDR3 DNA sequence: TGTGCCAGCAGCTTCTGGACTAGCGGGGGGGCCTCGTCCTACAATGAGCAGTTCTTC. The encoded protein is CASSFWTSGGASSYNEQFF.

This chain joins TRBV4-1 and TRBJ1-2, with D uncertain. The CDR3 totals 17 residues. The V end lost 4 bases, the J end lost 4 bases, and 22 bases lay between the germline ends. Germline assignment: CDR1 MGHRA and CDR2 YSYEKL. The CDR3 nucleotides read TGCGCCAGCAGCCTGCTAGATAGCAATCCCGGGTCCTATGGCTACACCTTC. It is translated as CASSLLDSNPGSYGYTF.

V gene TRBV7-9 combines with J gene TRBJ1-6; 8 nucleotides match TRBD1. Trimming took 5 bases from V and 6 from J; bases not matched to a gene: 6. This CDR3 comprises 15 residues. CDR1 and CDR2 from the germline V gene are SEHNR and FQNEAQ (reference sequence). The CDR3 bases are TGTGCCAGCAGCCCAGACAGGGGTGGTAATTCACCCCTCCACTTT. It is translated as CASSPDRGGNSPLHF.

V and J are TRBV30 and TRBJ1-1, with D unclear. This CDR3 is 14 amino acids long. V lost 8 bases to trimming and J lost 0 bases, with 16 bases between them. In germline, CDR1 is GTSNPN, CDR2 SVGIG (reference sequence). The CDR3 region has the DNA TGTGCCAAGACGAGGGTCCAGGTGAACACTGAAGCTTTCTTT. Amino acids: CAKTRVQVNTEAFF.

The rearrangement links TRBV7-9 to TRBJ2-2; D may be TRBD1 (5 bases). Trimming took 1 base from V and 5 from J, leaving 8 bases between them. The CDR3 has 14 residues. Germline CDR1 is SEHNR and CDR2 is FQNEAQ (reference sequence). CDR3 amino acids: CASSLVAGTGELFF. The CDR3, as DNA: TGTGCCAGCAGCTTAGTCGCAGGGACCGGGGAGCTGTTTTTT.

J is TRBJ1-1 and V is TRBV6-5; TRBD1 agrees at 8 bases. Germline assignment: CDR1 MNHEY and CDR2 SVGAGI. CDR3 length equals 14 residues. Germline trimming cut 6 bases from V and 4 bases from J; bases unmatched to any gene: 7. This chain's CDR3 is CASSRPDRATEAFF. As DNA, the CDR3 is TGTGCCAGCAGCCGACCGGACAGGGCCACTGAAGCTTTCTTT.

In DNA, the CDR3 is TGTGCCAGCAGCGTAGCTACGGGACAGGGAACCAATGACGAGCAGTACTTC. Its protein product is CASSVATGQGTNDEQYF. The V and J genes are TRBV9 and TRBJ2-7; 9 bases are a match to TRBD1. Germline lookup yields CDR1 SGDLS and CDR2 YYNGEE. The CDR3 consists of 17 residues. The V segment lost 0 bases and the J segment 5 bases; nucleotides outside the gene matches: 12.

The CDR3 loop reads CASSTITGAGYGYTF. CDR3 nucleotide sequence: TGTGCCAGCAGTACGATAACAGGGGCCGGTTATGGCTACACCTTC. The chain couples TRBV6-5 to TRBJ1-2, with 7 bases fitting TRBD1. There are 15 residues in the CDR3. In germline, CDR1 is MNHEY, CDR2 SVGAGI. Germline trimming cut 5 bases from V and 5 bases from J; bases unmatched to any gene: 11.